The 25 T cell receptor beta chains in this list originate from one sample, sequenced in a study of blood T cell repertoires in COVID-19. Using immunoSEQ multiplex PCR, the repertoire was profiled, and TCRdb retains in-frame clones only, with some absent. The table lists some 320,000 clones, about 89% of them singletons. Source material: PBMCs or T cells enriched from blood (not recorded which). Receptors were obtained from a man in his sixties who had recovered from COVID-19.

The rearrangement uses TRBV4-3 and TRBJ2-3, with a possible D match to TRBD2 (6 bases). The V end was cut by 1 base, the J end by 5 bases, with 22 bases between. The germline V gene has CDR1 LGHNA and CDR2 YSLEER. The CDR3 sequence is 18 residues long. The CDR3 loop is CASSQARDGLVRLDTQYF. The DNA for the CDR3 is TGCGCCAGCAGCCAAGCGCGGGACGGGCTTGTGAGGTTAGATACGCAGTATTTT.

The gene calls are TRBV3-1 (or the pseudogene TRBV3-2) and TRBJ1-4, with TRBD1 identical over 10 bases. Unmatched junction bases numbered 7, after V lost 4 bases and J lost 8 bases. CDR1 LGHDT and CDR2 YNNKEL come from the germline V gene (reference sequence). The CDR3 sequence is 15 residues long. CDR3 residues: CASSPPPGQGEKLFF. The CDR3 DNA sequence: TGTGCCAGCAGCCCCCCACCGGGACAGGGGGAAAAACTGTTTTTT.

This chain uses TRBV19 with TRBJ2-7, with D maybe TRBD1 (6 bases). Germline loops: CDR1 LNHDA, CDR2 SQIVND (reference sequence). V lost 7 bases and J lost 2, with 18 bases in between. This CDR3 is built from 15 residues. The CDR3 nucleotides are TGTGCCAGTACCCAGGACAGAAGAGAAACCTACGAGCAGTACTTC. Amino acid sequence: CASTQDRRETYEQYF. Together with reference TRBV19 and TRBJ2-7, the CDR3 gives the full variable domain: DGGITQSPKYLFRKEGQNVTLSCEQNLNHDAMYWYRQDPGQGLRLIYYSQIVNDFQKGDIAEGYSVSREKKESFPLTVTSAQKNPTAFYLCASTQDRRETYEQYFGPGTRLTVT.

The table lists this clone with a count of one. This chain links TRBV25-1 with TRBJ2-2, with TRBD1 matching 9 bases. The CDR3 contains 15 residues. V gave up 3 bases and J gave up 6 bases; unmatched junction bases: 5. Germline V gene sequence: CDR1 MGHDK, CDR2 SYGVNS. The CDR3 reads CASSDIDRGAGELFF. In nucleotides, the CDR3 is TGTGCCAGCAGTGATATAGACAGGGGGGCCGGGGAGCTGTTTTTT.

The chain links TRBV28 to TRBJ1-5; tentative D call: TRBD1 (6 bases). Looked up from germline, CDR1 is MDHEN and CDR2 is SYDVKM. V lost 5 bases to trimming and J lost 3 bases, with 14 bases between them. This CDR3 has 15 residues. CDR3 in DNA: TGTGCCAGCAGTGCGACAGGTGGACTCAATCAGCCCCAGCATTTT. This codes for CASSATGGLNQPQHF.

The chain joins TRBV6-2 or TRBV6-3 to TRBJ2-3, with 9 bases identical to TRBD1. From germline, CDR1 is MNHEY and CDR2 SVGEGT. CDR3 size: 14 residues. J gave up 5 bases and V 6 bases, and 6 bases lay outside the gene matches. Here the CDR3 reads CASRYRGRGDTQYF. DNA for the CDR3: TGTGCCAGCAGATACAGGGGGCGCGGAGATACGCAGTATTTT.

This chain joins TRBV9 and TRBJ2-1; 9 bases agree with TRBD1. Germline V gene data show CDR1 as SGDLS and CDR2 as YYNGEE. V dropped 0 bases and J dropped 0; count of bases not matched to a gene: 22. This CDR3 region has 23 residues. The CDR3 protein is CASSVAIIAGQGVETSSYNEQFF. The CDR3 coding sequence is TGTGCCAGCAGCGTAGCTATTATTGCGGGACAGGGAGTCGAGACTAGCTCCTACAATGAGCAGTTCTTC.

The rearrangement links TRBV19 to TRBJ2-3; TRBD2 aligns across 7 bases. Trimming removed 1 base from V and 2 bases from J; junction bases left unmatched: 6. The germline V gene has CDR1 LNHDA and CDR2 SQIVND (reference sequence). The CDR3 is made up of 16 amino acids. The CDR3 loop is CASSIALADNTDTQYF. CDR3 nucleotide sequence: TGTGCCAGTAGTATAGCTCTAGCGGACAACACAGATACGCAGTATTTT. Full variable domain (outside the CDR3, taken from reference TRBV19 and TRBJ2-3): DGGITQSPKYLFRKEGQNVTLSCEQNLNHDAMYWYRQDPGQGLRLIYYSQIVNDFQKGDIAEGYSVSREKKESFPLTVTSAQKNPTAFYLCASSIALADNTDTQYFGPGTRLTVL.

The chain employs TRBV5-8 and TRBJ2-7; tentatively, D is TRBD1 (6 bases). This CDR3 has 14 residues. In germline, CDR1 is SGHTS, CDR2 YDEGEE. Between the trimmed V and J ends, which lost 0 bases and 6 bases, there was a span of 13 bases. The CDR3 loop is CASSLGQAYSEQYF. CDR3 in DNA: TGTGCCAGCAGCTTGGGACAGGCTTACAGCGAGCAGTACTTC.

The gene calls are TRBV11-2 and TRBJ2-5; 11 bases align to TRBD1. The CDR3 length is 15 residues. The germline gives CDR1 SGHAT, CDR2 FQNNGV. J lost 2 bases, V lost 5 bases, and 4 bases had no gene match. CDR3 DNA: TGTGCCAGCAGCGAAGGGGACAGGGGGCAAGAGACCCAGTACTTC. Protein sequence: CASSEGDRGQETQYF.

The J gene is TRBJ1-5, the V gene TRBV27, with 7 bases lining up with TRBD1. CDR3 length: 17 amino acids. The V and J ends lost 5 bases and 0 bases, in that order; junction bases with no gene match: 10. Germline V gene lookup returns CDR1 MNHEY and CDR2 SMNVEV (reference sequence). As DNA, the CDR3 is TGTGCCAGCAGTCGTACTAGGGACAGTTATAGCAATCAGCCCCAGCATTTT. It codes for CASSRTRDSYSNQPQHF.

V usage is TRBV28 and J usage is TRBJ2-7, with no clear D. The V and J ends lost 5 bases and 3 bases respectively, with 11 bases between them. Per germline, CDR1 MDHEN and CDR2 SYDVKM. CDR3 length equals 13 residues. The CDR3 DNA reads as TGTGCCAGCAGTCGAGGCCTGGTCTACGAGCAGTACTTC. Amino acids: CASSRGLVYEQYF.

V and J are TRBV19 and TRBJ1-4; 7 bases fit TRBD1. CDR3 length equals 14 residues. Losses at the gene ends were 7 bases for V and 7 bases for J; bases not matched to a gene: 9. Looked up from germline, CDR1 is LNHDA and CDR2 is SQIVND (reference sequence). CDR3 coding DNA: TGTGCCAGTACAAACAGGGGAAATACTGAAAAACTGTTTTTT. It yields the protein CASTNRGNTEKLFF. The full variable domain, its missing parts supplied by reference TRBV19 and TRBJ1-4, is DGGITQSPKYLFRKEGQNVTLSCEQNLNHDAMYWYRQDPGQGLRLIYYSQIVNDFQKGDIAEGYSVSREKKESFPLTVTSAQKNPTAFYLCASTNRGNTEKLFFGSGTQLSVL.

The chain links TRBV2 to TRBJ2-1; D possibly corresponds to TRBD1 (6 bases). The CDR3 sequence is 12 residues long. Germline values: CDR1 SNHLY, CDR2 FYNNEI. Deletions cut 11 bases from V and 2 bases from J, with 10 bases between. DNA of the CDR3: TGTGCCGGGCAGGGGACCTACAATGAGCAGTTCTTC. As protein: CAGQGTYNEQFF. Supplemented by reference TRBV2 and TRBJ2-1, the full variable domain reads EPEVTQTPSHQVTQMGQEVILRCVPISNHLYFYWYRQILGQKVEFLVSFYNNEISEKSEIFDDQFSVERPDGSNFTLKIRSTKLEDSAMYFCAGQGTYNEQFFGPGTRLTVL.

The chain uses TRBV18 and TRBJ2-7; 8 bases line up with TRBD1. CDR1 is KGHSH and CDR2 is LQKENI in the germline V gene. Losses at the gene ends were 3 bases for V and 4 bases for J; bases not matched to a gene: 8. The CDR3 length is 15 residues. The CDR3 reads CASSPQSRDRYEQYF. DNA for the CDR3: TGTGCCAGCTCACCCCAGTCCCGGGACAGGTACGAGCAGTACTTC.

The rearrangement links TRBV7-2 to TRBJ1-3; TRBD1 is a possible D gene (5 bases). Germline V lookup: CDR1 SGHTA, CDR2 FQGNSA. The CDR3 consists of 18 residues. V shed 5 bases and J shed 0 bases, with 20 bases lying between them. The CDR3 sequence is CASSPGGVRGFSGNTIYF. CDR3 nucleotide sequence: TGTGCCAGCAGCCCAGGTGGAGTACGGGGGTTCTCTGGAAACACCATATATTTT.

The chain uses TRBV9 and TRBJ1-2, with 10 bases aligning to TRBD1. The CDR3 extends over 16 amino acids. Per the germline V gene, CDR1 is SGDLS and CDR2 is YYNGEE. With 3 bases clipped from V and 6 bases from J, the junction kept 11 bases outside the gene matches. The CDR3 DNA follows: TGTGCCAGCAGCGAGCGCCGGTGGGGACAGGGGCATGGCTACACCTTC. Its protein is CASSERRWGQGHGYTF. The complete variable domain, with remaining parts taken from reference TRBV9 and TRBJ1-2, reads DSGVTQTPKHLITATGQRVTLRCSPRSGDLSVYWYQQSLDQGLQFLIQYYNGEERAKGNILERFSAQQFPDLHSELNLSSLELGDSALYFCASSERRWGQGHGYTFGSGTRLTVV.

The V and J genes are TRBV7-9 and TRBJ2-3; 15 bases map to TRBD2. CDR1 and CDR2 (germline): SEHNR, FQNEAQ (reference sequence). V was clipped by 11 bases and J by 1 base; unmatched bases: 10. This CDR3 is 17 amino acids long. The CDR3 nucleotides read TGTGCCCCGAGATGGACTAGCGGGAGGGAATGCACAGATACGCAGTATTTT. Amino acid sequence: CAPRWTSGRECTDTQYF.

The genes are TRBV24-1 and TRBJ2-2; D is ambiguous. The CDR3 runs to 17 residues. The germline CDR1 and CDR2 sequences are KGHDR and SFDVKD. Trimming removed 4 bases from V and 1 base from J, with 15 bases in between. The CDR3 nucleotides are TGTGCCACCAGTGACCCTGATCCCACGGGGAACACCGGGGAGCTGTTTTTT. Protein: CATSDPDPTGNTGELFF.

The V call is TRBV28, the J call TRBJ1-5; D perhaps matches TRBD1 (5 bases). Trimming cost V 7 bases and J 5 bases, with 12 bases left between them. The CDR3 spans 13 residues. Germline-derived CDR1 and CDR2 are MDHEN and SYDVKM. The CDR3 loop reads CASITTGDQPQHF. In DNA form, the CDR3 reads TGTGCCAGCATTACTACGGGGGATCAGCCCCAGCATTTT.

The chain uses TRBV5-1 and TRBJ2-1; D perhaps matches TRBD2 (6 bases). Trimming took 0 bases from V and 0 from J, leaving 10 bases between them. This CDR3 is built from 16 residues. Per the germline V gene, CDR1 is SGHRS and CDR2 is YFSETQ. CDR3 DNA: TGCGCCAGCAGCTTGGTTCGGGAGAGCTCCTACAATGAGCAGTTCTTC. This encodes CASSLVRESSYNEQFF.

V is TRBV11-2 and J is TRBJ2-3; 7 bases match TRBD2. Germline V lookup: CDR1 SGHAT, CDR2 FQNNGV. With 1 base clipped from V and 6 bases from J, the junction kept 16 bases outside the gene matches. This CDR3 contains 18 residues. The CDR3 loop reads CASSLAPLGRARLDTQYF. CDR3 nucleotides: TGTGCCAGCAGCTTAGCCCCCCTGGGGAGGGCCCGGCTTGATACGCAGTATTTT.

This clone turned up a few times. The V and J genes are TRBV6-5 and TRBJ1-5; TRBD1 agrees at 9 bases. V trimming: 5 bases; J trimming: 6 bases; junction bases outside the gene matches: 8. This CDR3 region has 15 residues. Germline CDR1 is MNHEY and CDR2 is SVGAGI. CDR3 sequence: CASSNNRGLGQPQHF. The CDR3 DNA reads TGTGCCAGCAGTAACAACAGGGGGCTCGGTCAGCCCCAGCATTTT.

The genes are TRBV18 and TRBJ1-5; 11 positions agree with TRBD1. Germline values: CDR1 KGHSH, CDR2 LQKENI. V was pared by 5 bases and J by 7 bases, with 7 bases of the junction left unmatched. The CDR3 contains 15 residues. The CDR3 here is CASSSLDRGHQPQHF. For the CDR3, the DNA is TGTGCCAGCTCATCTTTGGACAGGGGGCACCAGCCCCAGCATTTT.

V and J are TRBV5-1 and TRBJ2-3; no clear D. V was clipped by 0 bases and J by 3 bases, with 17 bases between them. Germline CDR1 SGHRS, CDR2 YFSETQ. The CDR3 consists of 17 residues. The CDR3 here is CASSLAGTDGATDTQYF. Here the CDR3 DNA reads TGCGCCAGCAGCTTGGCCGGCACAGACGGTGCGACAGATACGCAGTATTTT.